The T cell receptor beta chain under discussion was sequenced for a study of T cell repertoires in cytomegalovirus infection. CDR3 length: 14 residues. Germline values: CDR1 SGHVS, CDR2 FQNEAQ. V shed 6 bases and J shed 7 bases, with 16 bases lying between them. This clonotype was observed a few times. Its antigen is undetermined. From the reads, TCRdb called clonotypes with MiXCR, one entry per CDR3 protein. The sample comprises roughly 150,000 distinct CDR3 sequences, roughly 22% of which are singletons, and under 30% rests with the top ten. This clonotype originated in a human donor in good health (CMV status not recorded). Some clones in this sample may be carry-over from other donors' samples. The chain is built from TRBV7-8 and TRBJ2-1, with D possibly matching TRBD1 (6 bases). The sample here was CD8+ T cells from cultured PBMCs, taken from culture after CMV antigen stimulation. CDR3 nucleotide sequence: TGTGCCAGCAGGACAGGCCGCGGTACGAATGAGCAGTTCTTC. It codes for CASRTGRGTNEQFF.